This TCR beta chain was sequenced for a study of shared clonotypes between healthy human individuals. Overall study: Per-donor plates numbered three CD4 naive, three CD4 memory, two CD8 naive and one CD8 memory.

Notes on the study in general: Richness estimates generally favored naive over memory subsets. Naive CD4 clonotype sharing across a handful of donors was about 5%.

Naive CD8 populations comprised CD45RO-negative cells positively selected for CCR7, excluding terminally differentiated effector memory CD45RA+ cells. Note on this clone: Its antigen is still unknown.

The table came from immunoSEQ multiplex PCR; TCRdb's copy has only in-frame clones and leaves some out. The profile shows approximately 600,000 clones, approximately 95% of them singletons. This receptor was taken from a woman aged 25 to 39 in good health. The specimen sequenced was naive CD8+ T cells sorted from blood.

This chain's CDR3 is CASSFDRAEKLFF. CDR3 coding DNA: TGTGCCAGCAGTTTTGACAGGGCCGAAAAACTGTTTTTT. The genes are TRBV6-5 and TRBJ1-4, with 7 bases fitting TRBD1. CDR1 and CDR2 (germline): MNHEY, SVGAGI. The CDR3 length is 13 residues. The V gene end was trimmed by 4 bases and the J gene end by 8 bases; junction bases not matched to a gene: 4.